Each of the 32 T cell receptor beta chains below was sequenced from the same sample in a study of immune cell composition in non-small cell lung cancer. Normal lung was sampled as far from the tumour as possible, at least 3 cm. Only in-frame clones appear in the TCRdb table, and some are missing; sequencing was by immunoSEQ multiplex PCR. The data show 950 to 1,300 clones, 60% to 85% seen once. Material: non-adjacent lung tissue. The source of these receptors is a human donor with non-small cell lung cancer.

The rearrangement links TRBV5-1 to TRBJ2-5; 8 nucleotides agree with TRBD2. The length of the CDR3 is 15 residues. Germline CDR1 reads SGHRS; CDR2 reads YFSETQ. J lost 1 base, V lost 9 bases, and 11 bases had no gene match. CDR3 DNA: TGCGCCACTAAGCCCCTAGCGGGCGTCCAAGAGACCCAGTACTTC. This gives the protein CATKPLAGVQETQYF. The full variable domain, completed using reference TRBV5-1 and TRBJ2-5, is KAGVTQTPRYLIKTRGQQVTLSCSPISGHRSVSWYQQTPGQGLQFLFEYFSETQRNKGNFPGRFSGRQFSNSRSEMNVSTLELGDSALYLCATKPLAGVQETQYFGPGTRLLVL.

The chain joins TRBV9 to TRBJ2-3; D gene uncertain. Germline V CDR1 and CDR2: SGDLS, YYNGEE. Between the trimmed V and J ends, which lost 0 bases and 6 bases, there was a span of 11 bases. The CDR3 totals 14 residues. CDR3: CASSVATPVDTQYF. DNA for the CDR3: TGTGCCAGCAGCGTAGCTACACCGGTTGATACGCAGTATTTT.

The genes are TRBV19 and TRBJ2-2, with D possibly being TRBD1 (6 bases). V was pared by 10 bases and J by 1 base, with 22 bases between. The CDR3 contains 17 residues. Germline CDR1 reads LNHDA; CDR2 reads SQIVND (reference sequence). This CDR3 reads CATQGTIGTKNTGELFF. CDR3 nucleotide sequence: TGTGCCACCCAAGGGACAATCGGGACAAAGAACACCGGGGAGCTGTTTTTT.

V is TRBV7-2 and J is TRBJ1-2, with D possibly being TRBD1 (6 bases). The CDR3 contains 12 residues. Germline assignment: CDR1 SGHTA and CDR2 FQGNSA. V dropped 5 bases and J dropped 8 bases, with 12 bases sitting between them. DNA of the CDR3: TGTGCCAGCAGCCCAGGGGTGGGGGGCTACACCTTC. Protein sequence: CASSPGVGGYTF.

The chain joins TRBV13 to TRBJ2-5; D is unresolved. Between the trimmed V and J ends, which lost 3 bases and 2 bases, there was a span of 7 bases. Germline CDR1 is PRHDT and CDR2 is FYEKMQ (reference sequence). This CDR3 has 13 amino acids. CDR3 sequence: CASSFRRQETQYF. CDR3 bases: TGTGCCAGCAGCTTTCGCCGGCAAGAGACCCAGTACTTC.

V usage is TRBV6-9 and J usage is TRBJ1-2; D is ambiguous. Germline lookup yields CDR1 MNHGY and CDR2 SVAAGI. The V end was cut by 3 bases, the J end by 6 bases, with 14 bases between. The CDR3 contains 14 residues. DNA for the CDR3: TGTGCCAGCAGTTACGATTCAGGAAAGGATGGCTACACCTTC. It encodes CASSYDSGKDGYTF.

The CDR3 DNA reads as TGCGCCAGCAGCTTTGAAGGTGACAATACGCAGTATTTT. It codes for CASSFEGDNTQYF. J is TRBJ2-3 and V is TRBV5-1; no definite D call. The CDR3 length is 13 residues. Germline V lookup: CDR1 SGHRS, CDR2 YFSETQ. The V end was cut by 2 bases, the J end by 7 bases, with 11 bases between.

The chain couples TRBV7-2 to TRBJ1-2, with 7 positions matching TRBD1. CDR3 length: 15 amino acids. After removal of 5 bases from V and 5 bases from J, the junction contained 11 bases not matched to a gene. In germline, CDR1 is SGHTA, CDR2 FQGNSA. The CDR3 region has the DNA TGTGCCAGCAGCCCCTTAACGACAGGGCCTTATGGCTACACCTTC. Amino acid sequence: CASSPLTTGPYGYTF.

This clone is a singleton in its sample. DNA of the CDR3: TGTGCCAGCAGTTCCTTCGACAGGGGAAACTATGGCTACACCTTC. Amino acid sequence: CASSSFDRGNYGYTF. The chain links TRBV6-5 to TRBJ1-2; 8 bases align to TRBD1. Germline CDR1 MNHEY, CDR2 SVGAGI. V lost 4 bases and J lost 2; bases outside the gene matches: 6. The CDR3 runs 15 residues.

V usage is TRBV9 and J usage is TRBJ1-1; 7 bases match TRBD1. Trimming took 0 bases from V and 1 from J; bases not matched to a gene: 3. This CDR3 is built from 15 residues. Germline loops: CDR1 SGDLS, CDR2 YYNGEE. In nucleotides, the CDR3 is TGTGCCAGCAGCGTAGGGGGGACAGCGAACACTGAAGCTTTCTTT. This translates into CASSVGGTANTEAFF.

This clone was recorded a few times. J is TRBJ2-3 and V is TRBV19; tentatively, D is TRBD1 or TRBD2 (5 bases each). The CDR3 contains 14 residues. The V gene's germline CDR1 is LNHDA and CDR2 SQIVND (reference sequence). V dropped 8 bases and J dropped 0 bases, with 12 bases sitting between them. For the CDR3, the DNA is TGTGCCAGTGCCGGGACGGCTAGCACAGATACGCAGTATTTT. This encodes CASAGTASTDTQYF.

The chain combines TRBV6-5 with TRBJ2-7, with D maybe TRBD1 (6 bases). Between the trimmed V and J ends, which lost 6 bases and 6 bases, there was a span of 21 bases. The CDR3 sequence is 15 residues long. Germline values: CDR1 MNHEY, CDR2 SVGAGI. DNA of the CDR3: TGTGCCAGCAGCTACGCCCCTGACAGGCCCCCCGAGCAGTACTTC. This encodes CASSYAPDRPPEQYF.

This clone was seen a handful of times. The CDR3 loop is CASSLRDRANYGYTF. CDR3 in DNA: TGTGCCAGTTCCCTCCGGGACAGGGCTAACTATGGCTACACCTTC. V gene TRBV19 combines with J gene TRBJ1-2, with 9 bases aligning to TRBD1. This CDR3 is 15 amino acids long. Germline values: CDR1 LNHDA, CDR2 SQIVND (reference sequence). V lost 8 bases and J lost 0; bases outside the gene matches: 7.

The chain couples TRBV2 to TRBJ2-5; possible D gene TRBD2, 5 bases. Between the trimmed V and J ends, which lost 5 bases and 5 bases, there was a span of 18 bases. Germline V lookup: CDR1 SNHLY, CDR2 FYNNEI. The CDR3 extends over 15 amino acids. In DNA form, the CDR3 reads TGTGCCAGCAGTACCACCCGACTTAGAGGGGAGACCCAGTACTTC. Encoded protein: CASSTTRLRGETQYF.

The genes are TRBV28 and TRBJ2-7, with D uncertain. CDR1 and CDR2 (germline): MDHEN, SYDVKM. The germline V and J ends were trimmed by 5 bases and 4 bases, with 18 bases remaining between them. CDR3 length: 15 amino acids. The CDR3 nucleotides read TGTGCCAGCAGTCGGCTGGATAGGGAAGGATACGAGCAGTACTTC. Translating it yields CASSRLDREGYEQYF. The full variable domain, completed using reference TRBV28 and TRBJ2-7, is DVKVTQSSRYLVKRTGEKVFLECVQDMDHENMFWYRQDPGLGLRLIYFSYDVKMKEKGDIPEGYSVSREKKERFSLILESASTNQTSMYLCASSRLDREGYEQYFGPGTRLTVT.

The chain carries TRBV7-8 and TRBJ1-2; D is perhaps TRBD1 (6 bases). The CDR3 sequence is 14 residues long. CDR1 is SGHVS, CDR2 FQNEAQ, per germline. V lost 0 bases, J lost 10 bases, and 15 bases lay in between. The CDR3 here is CASSLALTDSLYTF. The DNA for the CDR3 is TGTGCCAGCAGCTTAGCGCTCACGGACAGTCTCTACACCTTC.

The CDR3 DNA is TGTGCCAGCAGCTTAGGCCTGGTGTCAGGCGACTACGAGCAGTACTTC. This gives the protein CASSLGLVSGDYEQYF. V gene TRBV7-8 combines with J gene TRBJ2-7; D is unclear. V gave up 1 base and J gave up 3 bases, with 16 bases separating them. The CDR3 extends over 16 amino acids. Germline V gene lookup returns CDR1 SGHVS and CDR2 FQNEAQ.

J is TRBJ2-4 and V is TRBV19; D gene ambiguous. Germline CDR1 reads LNHDA; CDR2 reads SQIVND (reference sequence). Trimming pared 5 bases from V and 0 bases from J, leaving 14 bases between. The CDR3 loop spans 16 amino acids. For the CDR3, the DNA is TGTGCCAGTAGTCCCTTAGATTTAATAGCCAAAAACATTCAGTACTTC. This gives the protein CASSPLDLIAKNIQYF. Supplemented by reference TRBV19 and TRBJ2-4, the full variable domain reads DGGITQSPKYLFRKEGQNVTLSCEQNLNHDAMYWYRQDPGQGLRLIYYSQIVNDFQKGDIAEGYSVSREKKESFPLTVTSAQKNPTAFYLCASSPLDLIAKNIQYFGAGTRLSVL.

The genes are TRBV15 and TRBJ2-7, with D possibly called TRBD1 or TRBD2 (5 bases each). CDR3 length equals 14 residues. Trimming shortened V by 3 bases and J by 5 bases, and 14 bases separated the two germline ends. Germline assignment: CDR1 LNHNV and CDR2 YYDKDF (reference sequence). CDR3 DNA: TGTGCCACCAGCAGGTATCGAAGAGGGGACGAGCAGTACTTC. Translation: CATSRYRRGDEQYF.

The chain uses TRBV21-1 and TRBJ1-5. TRBV21-1 is annotated as a pseudogene. The CDR3 contains 13 residues. CDR3 DNA: TGTGCCAGCAGCAACTATAGCAATCAGCCCCAGCATTTT. Protein: CASSNYSNQPQHF.

Of note for this clone: Mismatch with germline at one junction end may stem from a read error. This chain links TRBV6-1 with TRBJ2-7; perhaps TRBD1 as D (5 bases). Germline V gene sequence: CDR1 MNHNS, CDR2 SASEGT. The CDR3 contains 14 residues. The CDR3 is CASSETVSIYGQYF. In nucleotides, the CDR3 is TGTGCCAGCAGTGAGACAGTAAGCATTTACGGGCAGTACTTC.

This clone occurred once. This chain joins TRBV20-1 and TRBJ2-1, with D maybe TRBD2 (5 bases). Looked up from germline, CDR1 is DFQATT and CDR2 is SNEGSKA (reference sequence). This CDR3 region has 11 residues. Trimming cost V 4 bases and J 14 bases, with 15 bases left between them. Written as DNA, the CDR3 is TGCAGTGCTAAAGGCTCCAAGGAGGAGTTCTTC. Its protein is CSAKGSKEEFF.

The chain recombines TRBV5-4 with TRBJ2-5; tentative D call: TRBD2 (6 bases). From germline, CDR1 is SGHNT and CDR2 YYREEE (reference sequence). The CDR3 consists of 13 residues. Trimming removed 3 bases at V and 1 base at J, with 7 bases between. The CDR3 bases are TGTGCCAGCAGCTCCGGGGGCCAAGAGACCCAGTACTTC. Amino acid sequence: CASSSGGQETQYF.

The chain employs TRBV5-1 and TRBJ2-5, with 8 bases aligning to TRBD1. The CDR3 has 14 amino acids. V lost 1 base to trimming and J lost 9 bases; unmatched junction nucleotides: 8. CDR1 and CDR2 (germline): SGHRS, YFSETQ. The CDR3, as DNA: TGCGCCAGCAGCTTGAGACAGGGGCCCCACCCCCAGTACTTC. It codes for CASSLRQGPHPQYF.

V and J are TRBV6-9 and TRBJ1-2; no reliable D call. Trimming left V 4 bases short and J 6 bases short, with 3 bases between. The CDR3 sequence is 10 residues long. Germline values: CDR1 MNHGY, CDR2 SVAAGI. CDR3 protein: CASSCNGYTF. As DNA, the CDR3 is TGTGCCAGCAGTTGCAATGGCTACACCTTC.

This clone occurred a few times. The J gene is TRBJ1-1, the V gene TRBV27; D is uncertain. With 4 bases removed from V and 4 bases from J, the gap between germline ends came to 4 bases. The CDR3 contains 11 residues. Germline-derived CDR1 and CDR2 are MNHEY and SMNVEV (reference sequence). The CDR3 region is CASSWGTEAFF. The CDR3 nucleotides read TGTGCCAGCAGTTGGGGCACTGAAGCTTTCTTT.

V usage is TRBV13 and J usage is TRBJ2-5; D may correspond to TRBD1 or TRBD2 (5 bases each). This CDR3 is 17 amino acids long. The germline V and J ends were trimmed by 4 bases and 2 bases, with 20 bases remaining between them. Germline V gene sequence: CDR1 PRHDT, CDR2 FYEKMQ (reference sequence). CDR3 sequence reads: CASSSPEGTGSQETQYF. For the CDR3, the DNA is TGTGCCAGCAGCTCCCCCGAGGGGACCGGTTCTCAAGAGACCCAGTACTTC.

This clone was detected once. The CDR3 sequence is CASSERPRVLSYEQYF. The CDR3 DNA reads as TGTGCCAGCAGTGAACGCCCCAGGGTTTTGTCCTACGAGCAGTACTTC. The V call is TRBV6-1, the J call TRBJ2-7; a possible D gene is TRBD1 (5 bases). Germline-derived CDR1 and CDR2 are MNHNS and SASEGT. There are 16 residues in the CDR3. With 2 bases removed from V and 1 base from J, the gap between germline ends came to 15 bases.

This clone was seen a single time. This chain links TRBV10-3 with TRBJ2-2; the match to TRBD1 covers 9 bases. The J segment lost 7 bases and the V segment lost 8 bases, leaving 11 bases of the junction unmatched. The CDR3 has 15 residues. Germline assignment: CDR1 ENHRY and CDR2 SYGVKD. The CDR3 DNA reads TGTGCCATCGCTTCCGGGACAGGGATCGGCGGGGAGCTGTTTTTT. Its protein is CAIASGTGIGGELFF.

The chain uses TRBV28 and TRBJ2-7; 8 nucleotides match TRBD2. This CDR3 has 14 residues. Germline assignment: CDR1 MDHEN and CDR2 SYDVKM. Unmatched junction bases numbered 10, after V lost 5 bases and J lost 7 bases. CDR3 in amino acids: CASSPTGGKGEQYF. The CDR3 nucleotides are TGTGCCAGCAGTCCGACGGGGGGGAAGGGAGAGCAGTACTTC.

This clone was counted a single time. This chain links TRBV7-3 with TRBJ2-2, with TRBD2 as a possible D gene (5 bases). The CDR3 totals 15 residues. In germline, CDR1 is SGHTA, CDR2 FQGTGA. Deletions cut 2 bases from V and 2 bases from J, with 9 bases between. The CDR3 loop is CASSLLAINTGELFF. CDR3 bases: TGTGCCAGCAGCTTACTAGCAATCAACACCGGGGAGCTGTTTTTT.

This rearrangement joins TRBV4-2 to TRBJ1-5; D not resolved. The germline V gene has CDR1 LGHNA and CDR2 YNFKEQ. The CDR3 runs to 15 residues. Deletions cut 1 base from V and 0 bases from J, with 7 bases between. The CDR3 nucleotides read TGTGCCAGCAGCCAAGGCCAGGATAGCAATCAGCCCCAGCATTTT. It is translated as CASSQGQDSNQPQHF.